The 9 T cell receptor beta chains given below trace back to one sample, sequenced in a study of molecular identifiers for immune sequencing clone quantification. In TCRdb, the PCR reads were re-called with MiXCR into one record per CDR3 protein. The sample holds 400,000 to 600,000 distinct CDR3 sequences, about 25% seen once. The specimen sequenced was naive CD8+ T cells from blood, with Jurkat cell RNA spiked in. The subset is: FACS-sorted CD8+CD4-CCR7+CD45RA+ naive T cells. The receptors here all came from a human donor in good health. Some libraries in this study had Jurkat cell RNA spiked in.

The rearrangement joins TRBV28 to TRBJ2-7; 10 nucleotides match TRBD2. From germline, CDR1 is MDHEN and CDR2 SYDVKM. Losses at the gene ends were 1 base for V and 6 bases for J; bases not matched to a gene: 9. The CDR3 covers 16 residues. The CDR3 loop reads CASSLFLAGVNGEQYF. CDR3 nucleotide sequence: TGTGCCAGCAGTTTATTTCTAGCGGGAGTCAATGGCGAGCAGTACTTC.

The V call is TRBV19, the J call TRBJ2-1, with D tentatively TRBD1 (5 bases). V was clipped by 3 bases and J by 4 bases, with 16 bases between them. The CDR3 loop spans 16 amino acids. Germline loops: CDR1 LNHDA, CDR2 SQIVND (reference sequence). CDR3 sequence: CASSILGSGQYNEQFF. CDR3 nucleotide sequence: TGTGCCAGTAGTATTTTGGGTTCAGGACAATACAATGAGCAGTTCTTC.

Of note for this clonotype: It may be a read error: a sequence one base away is much more abundant. CDR3 sequence (DNA): TGTGCCAGCCCGGGTAGCGCGGGGTACGAGCAGTACTTC. This sequence encodes CASPGSAGYEQYF. The chain couples TRBV2 to TRBJ2-7; a weak D match, TRBD2 (6 bases). Trimming stripped 8 bases from V and 4 bases from J, with 15 bases between. CDR1 SNHLY and CDR2 FYNNEI come from the germline V gene. This CDR3 region has 13 residues.

Remarks on this clonotype: Relative to the germline gene, one junction end is altered; a read error may explain this. This chain joins TRBV4-2 and TRBJ2-5; 7 bases line up with TRBD1. The CDR3 is 13 amino acids. CDR1 is LGHNA, CDR2 YNFKEQ, per germline. The CDR3 sequence is CASNDRAQETRYF. As DNA, the CDR3 is TGTGCCAGCAATGACAGGGCCCAAGAGACCCGGTACTTC.

This clonotype was recorded a few times. The V gene is TRBV30, the J gene TRBJ2-7, with D hard to call. Per the germline V gene, CDR1 is GTSNPN and CDR2 is SVGIG (reference sequence). V was shortened by 1 base and J by 6 bases, with 13 bases between the two germline ends. The CDR3 spans 13 residues. CDR3 sequence (DNA): TGTGCCTGGAGTGCCACTCTCGGCGCCGAGCAGTACTTC. As protein: CAWSATLGAEQYF.

This clonotype was detected ten times or more. This rearrangement joins TRBV7-9 to TRBJ2-7; the match to TRBD1 covers 8 bases. Trimming cost V 5 bases and J 4 bases; bases outside gene matches: 7. The CDR3 totals 14 residues. CDR1 is SEHNR, CDR2 FQNEAQ, per germline (reference sequence). CDR3 DNA sequence: TGTGCCAGCAGCGGATGGACAGGGAGGTACGAGCAGTACTTC. It translates to CASSGWTGRYEQYF.

The table lists this clonotype with a few counts. The CDR3 here is CASSYFWGQGAYEQYF. For the CDR3, the DNA is TGTGCCAGCAGTTACTTTTGGGGACAGGGGGCCTACGAGCAGTACTTC. V and J are TRBV6-5 and TRBJ2-7, with 11 bases matching TRBD1. This CDR3 has 16 residues. Per germline, CDR1 MNHEY and CDR2 SVGAGI. With 1 base clipped from V and 2 bases from J, the junction kept 4 bases outside the gene matches.

The genes are TRBV27 and TRBJ2-3; TRBD2 matches 7 bases. Germline V gene sequence: CDR1 MNHEY, CDR2 SMNVEV (reference sequence). The CDR3 consists of 16 residues. Germline trimming cut 4 bases from V and 5 bases from J; bases unmatched to any gene: 12. In DNA form, the CDR3 reads TGTGCCAGCAGTTCCCTCCTTGCGGGAGTAGGAGATACGCAGTATTTT. This encodes CASSSLLAGVGDTQYF.

Details on this clonotype: Its ends do not fully match the called genes, so a read error is possible. The V and J genes are TRBV6-4 and TRBJ2-2, with D uncertain. The CDR3 is made up of 15 amino acids. From germline, CDR1 is MRHNA and CDR2 SNTAGT. CDR3 loop: CASAELGMNTGELLF. Here the CDR3 DNA reads TGTGCCAGCGCTGAGTTGGGGATGAACACCGGTGAGCTGCTTTTT.